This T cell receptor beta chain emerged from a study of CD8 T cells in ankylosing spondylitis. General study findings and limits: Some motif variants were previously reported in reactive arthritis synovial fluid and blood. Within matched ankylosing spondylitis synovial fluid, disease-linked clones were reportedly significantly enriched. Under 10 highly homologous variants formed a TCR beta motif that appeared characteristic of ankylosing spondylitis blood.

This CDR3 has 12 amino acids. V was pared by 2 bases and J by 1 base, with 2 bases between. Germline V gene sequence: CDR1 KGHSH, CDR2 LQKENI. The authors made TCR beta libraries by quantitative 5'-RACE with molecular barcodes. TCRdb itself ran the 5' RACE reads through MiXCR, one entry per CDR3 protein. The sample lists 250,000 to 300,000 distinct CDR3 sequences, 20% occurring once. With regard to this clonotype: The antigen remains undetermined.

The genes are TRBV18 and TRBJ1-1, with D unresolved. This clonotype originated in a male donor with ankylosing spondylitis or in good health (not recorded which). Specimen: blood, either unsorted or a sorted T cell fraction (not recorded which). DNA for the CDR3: TGTGCCAGCTCACCAGGGAACACTGAAGCTTTCTTT. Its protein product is CASSPGNTEAFF.